Below are 29 T cell receptor beta chains sequenced from a single sample in a study of shared clonotypes between healthy human individuals. Clones were read by immunoSEQ multiplex PCR, and TCRdb kept only the in-frame ones, dropping some. In the table there are around 2,000,000 clones, 85% to 95% of which are singletons. Sequencing input: naive CD4+ T cells sorted from blood. Subset: CD45RA+ positively selected. All receptors come from a man aged 18 to 29 in good health.

This sequence joins TRBV6-5 and TRBJ2-7; 9 bases align to TRBD2. Germline-derived CDR1 and CDR2 are MNHEY and SVGAGI. This CDR3 is built from 15 residues. The V segment lost 2 bases and the J segment 2 bases; nucleotides outside the gene matches: 4. CDR3 sequence: CASSYIRGGAYEQYF. Here the CDR3 DNA reads TGTGCCAGCAGTTACATTCGCGGGGGGGCCTACGAGCAGTACTTC.

With respect to this clone: The sample holds other DNA sequences that translate to the same CDR3. The chain joins TRBV5-1 to TRBJ2-2, with TRBD1 matching 7 bases. This CDR3 region has 16 residues. V was clipped by 0 bases and J by 2 bases; unmatched bases: 4. CDR1 and CDR2 from the germline V gene are SGHRS and YFSETQ. The CDR3 sequence is CASSLAAGGNTGELFF. DNA of the CDR3: TGCGCCAGCAGCTTGGCCGCAGGGGGAAACACCGGGGAGCTGTTTTTT.

This clone was seen once. This sequence joins TRBV28 and TRBJ2-7; 8 bases map to TRBD1. Trimming at V came to 4 bases and at J to 5 bases, leaving 4 bases not matched to a gene. This CDR3 has 13 amino acids. Germline-derived CDR1 and CDR2 are MDHEN and SYDVKM. The CDR3 DNA is TGTGCCAGCAGTTCACAGGGGGGCCACGAGCAGTACTTC. Its translation: CASSSQGGHEQYF.

The chain uses TRBV10-1 and TRBJ2-5; D unresolved. The germline gives CDR1 WNHNN, CDR2 SYGVQD (reference sequence). V was clipped by 6 bases and J by 0 bases, with 8 bases between them. CDR3 size: 13 residues. The CDR3 spells CASSEGYQETQYF. CDR3 DNA: TGCGCCAGCAGCGAAGGGTACCAAGAGACCCAGTACTTC.

The chain combines TRBV6-1 with TRBJ1-5; D remains ambiguous. The CDR3 spans 12 residues. Trimming stripped 8 bases from V and 7 bases from J, with 12 bases between. The germline gives CDR1 MNHNS, CDR2 SASEGT. CDR3 coding DNA: TGTGCCAGCGACTTCGTCGACCAGCCCCAGCATTTT. The encoded protein is CASDFVDQPQHF.

The genes are TRBV7-8 and TRBJ1-5; the D gene is possibly TRBD1 (6 bases). Per germline, CDR1 SGHVS and CDR2 FQNEAQ. Trimming stripped 3 bases from V and 3 bases from J, with 9 bases between. The CDR3 runs to 14 residues. The CDR3 protein is CASSLAGANQPQHF. The CDR3 DNA is TGTGCCAGCAGCTTGGCAGGGGCCAATCAGCCCCAGCATTTT.

V usage is TRBV19 and J usage is TRBJ2-3; TRBD1 agrees at 9 bases. There are 15 residues in the CDR3. Germline loops: CDR1 LNHDA, CDR2 SQIVND (reference sequence). V trimming: 9 bases; J trimming: 4 bases; junction bases outside the gene matches: 11. The DNA for the CDR3 is TGTGCCAGCCATCCGGGACAGGGTGCCGCAGATACGCAGTATTTT. Protein: CASHPGQGAADTQYF.

A single count supports this clone. For the CDR3, the DNA is TGTGCCATCAGTGACCACCGACAGGATAATTCACCCCTCCACTTT. Residues: CAISDHRQDNSPLHF. The chain combines TRBV10-3 with TRBJ1-6; weak D call: TRBD1 (6 bases). The V gene's germline CDR1 is ENHRY and CDR2 SYGVKD. Trimming removed 3 bases at V and 5 bases at J, with 11 bases between. This CDR3 spans 15 amino acids.

As for this clone: Just one base apart from a much larger clone, this may be a read error. The CDR3 loop is CASSWRDEQYF. CDR3 coding DNA: TGTGCCAGCAGTTGGAGGGACGAGCAGTACTTC. The gene calls are TRBV6-5 and TRBJ2-7, with D possibly being TRBD2 (6 bases). The germline CDR1 and CDR2 sequences are MNHEY and SVGAGI. The CDR3 contains 11 residues. Trimming stripped 4 bases from V and 5 bases from J, with 6 bases between.

The chain has TRBV29-1 and TRBJ2-3, with TRBD1 matching 9 bases. Germline V lookup: CDR1 SQVTM, CDR2 ANQGSEA. Trimming cost V 5 bases and J 6 bases; bases outside gene matches: 9. The CDR3 extends over 14 amino acids. CDR3 DNA: TGCAGCGTTCCCGGGACAGGGCGTTTTGATACGCAGTATTTT. Protein sequence: CSVPGTGRFDTQYF.

This clone has just one count. The chain employs TRBV27 and TRBJ2-2; 10 bases align to TRBD1. Per germline, CDR1 MNHEY and CDR2 SMNVEV (reference sequence). There are 16 residues in the CDR3. V lost 5 bases and J lost 5; bases outside the gene matches: 8. The CDR3 loop is CASSQGTGVETGELFF. In DNA, the CDR3 is TGTGCCAGCAGTCAGGGGACAGGGGTAGAGACCGGGGAGCTGTTTTTT.

The gene calls are TRBV7-9 and TRBJ1-4, with 9 bases lining up with TRBD1. Germline V lookup: CDR1 SEHNR, CDR2 FQNEAQ (reference sequence). The CDR3 is 17 residues long. The J segment lost 7 bases and the V segment lost 3 bases, leaving 12 bases of the junction unmatched. The CDR3 region is CASSFSGTGLYGEKLFF. DNA of the CDR3: TGTGCCAGCAGCTTTAGCGGGACAGGGTTATACGGTGAAAAACTGTTTTTT.

The chain employs TRBV7-9 and TRBJ2-2; tentative D call: TRBD2 (5 bases). CDR3 size: 14 residues. The germline V gene encodes CDR1 SEHNR and CDR2 FQNEAQ (reference sequence). V gave up 11 bases and J gave up 0 bases, with 13 bases separating them. The CDR3 loop reads CALKWESNTGELFF. CDR3 bases: TGTGCCCTCAAGTGGGAGTCGAACACCGGGGAGCTGTTTTTT.

CDR3 protein: CASSLELEQFF. The CDR3 region has the DNA TGCGCCAGCAGCTTGGAACTGGAGCAGTTCTTC. The chain uses TRBV5-1 and TRBJ2-1; D gene uncertain. Per germline, CDR1 SGHRS and CDR2 YFSETQ. This CDR3 has 11 amino acids. The V end was cut by 0 bases, the J end by 10 bases, with 5 bases between.

V is TRBV6-6 and J is TRBJ1-5; D might be TRBD1 (6 bases). This CDR3 contains 15 residues. V dropped 2 bases and J dropped 1 base, with 9 bases sitting between them. The V gene's germline CDR1 is MNHNY and CDR2 SVGAGI (reference sequence). CDR3 amino acids: CASSYGRGSNQPQHF. DNA of the CDR3: TGTGCCAGCAGTTACGGGAGGGGGAGCAATCAGCCCCAGCATTTT.

The chain has TRBV10-3 and TRBJ2-3, with a tentative D call TRBD2 (8 bases). The CDR3 extends over 15 amino acids. Germline V CDR1 and CDR2: ENHRY, SYGVKD. The V end was cut by 2 bases, the J end by 7 bases, with 16 bases between. The CDR3 bases are TGTGCCATCAGTGAGGGACTAGCAGGGGGAAATACGCAGTATTTT. Translating it yields CAISEGLAGGNTQYF.

In DNA form, the CDR3 reads TGTGCCAGCAGCTTAAGCGGGGGGCATGAGAGGCAGTTCTTC. This gives the protein CASSLSGGHERQFF. The chain links TRBV7-9 to TRBJ2-1; 9 nucleotides align to TRBD2. CDR3 length: 14 residues. The ends lost 2 bases at V and 12 bases at J; junction bases unmatched: 8. Germline values: CDR1 SEHNR, CDR2 FQNEAQ (reference sequence).

V gene TRBV7-9 combines with J gene TRBJ2-7, with D possibly matching TRBD1 (5 bases). CDR1 and CDR2 from the germline V gene are SEHNR and FQNEAQ (reference sequence). This CDR3 spans 16 amino acids. Trimming took off 2 bases at V and 0 bases at J, with 14 bases between the two ends. CDR3 nucleotides: TGTGCCAGCAGCTTAACAGGACGGACAACCTCCTACGAGCAGTACTTC. Protein sequence: CASSLTGRTTSYEQYF.

The J gene is TRBJ1-4, the V gene TRBV11-2; possibly TRBD1 for D (5 bases). CDR3 length: 14 amino acids. Trimming pared 3 bases from V and 7 bases from J, leaving 12 bases between. The germline V gene encodes CDR1 SGHAT and CDR2 FQNNGV. The CDR3 loop reads CASSFGQFGEKLFF. CDR3 bases: TGTGCCAGCAGCTTTGGACAATTTGGTGAAAAACTGTTTTTT.

The chain links TRBV10-3 to TRBJ2-2; D is unresolved. This CDR3 has 14 residues. Germline CDR1 is ENHRY and CDR2 is SYGVKD. With 10 bases removed from V and 2 bases from J, the gap between germline ends came to 14 bases. In DNA form, the CDR3 reads TGTGCCACCACAAGACTGGGAAACACCGGGGAGCTGTTTTTT. Amino acids: CATTRLGNTGELFF.

This clone has only one observation. DNA for the CDR3: TGTGCCAGCAGCCCAACATCGGGACAGGGGGCTGGCTACACCTTC. Residues: CASSPTSGQGAGYTF. The chain employs TRBV7-2 and TRBJ1-2, with 12 nucleotides matching TRBD1. This CDR3 spans 15 amino acids. The J segment lost 7 bases and the V segment lost 5 bases, leaving 8 bases of the junction unmatched. Germline V gene sequence: CDR1 SGHTA, CDR2 FQGNSA.

The gene calls are TRBV6-1 and TRBJ2-2; D ambiguous. CDR3 length equals 12 residues. Germline loops: CDR1 MNHNS, CDR2 SASEGT. Trimming cost V 9 bases and J 4 bases, with 9 bases left between them. The CDR3 region is CARSGPTGELFF. Here the CDR3 DNA reads TGTGCCAGATCCGGGCCCACCGGGGAGCTGTTTTTT.

J is TRBJ1-2 and V is TRBV4-1, with TRBD1 matching 9 bases. From germline, CDR1 is MGHRA and CDR2 YSYEKL. Trimming removed 0 bases from V and 3 bases from J; junction bases left unmatched: 11. The CDR3 has 18 amino acids. CDR3 residues: CASSQDRYGTGMDYGYTF. DNA of the CDR3: TGCGCCAGCAGCCAAGATAGATACGGGACAGGGATGGACTATGGCTACACCTTC.

A word on this clone: An end of the junction differs from the germline gene, which may be a read error. The V and J genes are TRBV4-1 and TRBJ1-4; 9 nucleotides match TRBD1. This CDR3 is built from 15 residues. CDR1 is MGHRA and CDR2 is YSYEKL in the germline V gene. The CDR3, as DNA: TGCGCCAGCCGCCATGGGGACAGGGTGGGAGAAAAACTGTTTTTT. Its protein product is CASRHGDRVGEKLFF.

The chain combines TRBV19 with TRBJ2-3; TRBD2 aligns across 11 bases. The CDR3 is 15 residues long. V gave up 9 bases and J gave up 2 bases; unmatched junction bases: 7. Looked up from germline, CDR1 is LNHDA and CDR2 is SQIVND (reference sequence). CDR3 DNA: TGTGCCAGCCAGCGACTAGCGGGATTCACAGATACGCAGTATTTT. It encodes CASQRLAGFTDTQYF.

This sequence joins TRBV30 and TRBJ1-5, with 9 bases aligning to TRBD1. Germline CDR1 GTSNPN, CDR2 SVGIG (reference sequence). The CDR3 contains 14 residues. V trimming: 3 bases; J trimming: 7 bases; junction bases outside the gene matches: 7. This CDR3 reads CAWSPGQGRQPQHF. The CDR3 coding sequence is TGTGCCTGGAGCCCGGGACAGGGAAGACAGCCCCAGCATTTT.

For this clone: The sample contains more than one DNA sequence encoding this CDR3. The J gene is TRBJ1-5, the V gene TRBV2, with 9 bases aligning to TRBD1. Germline V lookup: CDR1 SNHLY, CDR2 FYNNEI. The CDR3 is 14 amino acids. Germline trimming cut 6 bases from V and 4 bases from J; bases unmatched to any gene: 4. The CDR3 loop reads CASSVGQGNQPQHF. The DNA for the CDR3 is TGTGCCAGCAGCGTTGGACAGGGGAATCAGCCCCAGCATTTT.

The genes are TRBV27 and TRBJ1-3, with D unclear. V lost 0 bases and J 2 bases, leaving 8 bases between the germline ends. This CDR3 contains 15 residues. In germline, CDR1 is MNHEY, CDR2 SMNVEV (reference sequence). The CDR3 coding sequence is TGTGCCAGCAGTTTATCAGTCGGGCCTGGAAACACCATATATTTT. Translated: CASSLSVGPGNTIYF.

The chain combines TRBV6-5 with TRBJ1-1; 8 bases map to TRBD1. V lost 5 bases, J lost 1 base, and 6 bases stayed unmatched. This CDR3 spans 15 amino acids. CDR1 and CDR2 from the germline V gene are MNHEY and SVGAGI. CDR3 region: CASSTVGTGNTEAFF. The CDR3 DNA follows: TGTGCCAGCAGTACGGTTGGGACAGGGAACACTGAAGCTTTCTTT.